This T cell receptor beta chain was documented in a study of blood T cell repertoires in COVID-19. The assay was immunoSEQ multiplex PCR, and TCRdb's table has in-frame clones only and misses some. The sample has over 60,000 clones, about 81% seen once. V gave up 1 base and J gave up 8 bases; unmatched junction bases: 6. The CDR3 runs to 15 residues. Germline CDR1 reads SNHLY; CDR2 reads FYNNEI. This sequence joins TRBV2 and TRBJ2-1; the match to TRBD2 covers 9 bases. The sequenced material came from peripheral blood. The clonotype comes from a human donor in a cohort sampled during active COVID-19. This chain's CDR3 is CASSEEAGGLYEQFF. As DNA, the CDR3 is TGTGCCAGCAGTGAAGAGGCGGGAGGGCTCTATGAGCAGTTCTTC.